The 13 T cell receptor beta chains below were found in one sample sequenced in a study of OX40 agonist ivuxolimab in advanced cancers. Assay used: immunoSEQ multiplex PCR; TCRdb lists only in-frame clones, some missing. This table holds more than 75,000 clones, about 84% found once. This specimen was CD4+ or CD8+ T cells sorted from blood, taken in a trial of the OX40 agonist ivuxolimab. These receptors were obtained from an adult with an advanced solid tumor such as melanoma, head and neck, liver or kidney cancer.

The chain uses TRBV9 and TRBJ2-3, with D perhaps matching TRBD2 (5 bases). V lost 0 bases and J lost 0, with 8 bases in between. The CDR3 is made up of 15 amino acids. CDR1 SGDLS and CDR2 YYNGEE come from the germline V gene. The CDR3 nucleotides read TGTGCCAGCAGCGTAGCGGGGATTAGCACAGATACGCAGTATTTT. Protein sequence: CASSVAGISTDTQYF. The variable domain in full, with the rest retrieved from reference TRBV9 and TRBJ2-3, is DSGVTQTPKHLITATGQRVTLRCSPRSGDLSVYWYQQSLDQGLQFLIQYYNGEERAKGNILERFSAQQFPDLHSELNLSSLELGDSALYFCASSVAGISTDTQYFGPGTRLTVL.

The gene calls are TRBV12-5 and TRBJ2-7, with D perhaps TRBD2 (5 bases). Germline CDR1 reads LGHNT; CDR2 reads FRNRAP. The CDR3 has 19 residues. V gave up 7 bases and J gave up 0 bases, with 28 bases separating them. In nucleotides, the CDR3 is TGTGCTAGTGCCCCAGGAAAGGACGGGGTGGGTCCCTTCTCCTACGAGCAGTACTTC. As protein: CASAPGKDGVGPFSYEQYF.

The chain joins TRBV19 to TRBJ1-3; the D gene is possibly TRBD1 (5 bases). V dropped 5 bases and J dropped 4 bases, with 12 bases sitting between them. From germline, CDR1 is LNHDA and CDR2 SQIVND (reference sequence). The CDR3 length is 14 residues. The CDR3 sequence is CASSGQSAGNTIYF. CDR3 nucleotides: TGTGCCAGTAGTGGACAATCGGCGGGAAACACCATATATTTT.

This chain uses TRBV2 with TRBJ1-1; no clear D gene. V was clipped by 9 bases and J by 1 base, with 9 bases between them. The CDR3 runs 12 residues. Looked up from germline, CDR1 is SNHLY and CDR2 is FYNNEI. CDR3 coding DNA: TGTGCCAGTTCCGAGGCGAACACTGAAGCTTTCTTT. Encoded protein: CASSEANTEAFF.

In nucleotides, the CDR3 is TGTGCCAGCAGCTTGGGCGGCAGCGAGCAGTACTTC. This sequence encodes CASSLGGSEQYF. The chain carries TRBV7-8 and TRBJ2-7; D unresolved. Germline V CDR1 and CDR2: SGHVS, FQNEAQ. V lost 3 bases and J lost 6, with 9 bases in between. This CDR3 has 12 residues.

The CDR3 protein is CASSPDRITNTEAFF. CDR3 coding DNA: TGTGCCAGCAGCCCAGACAGGATTACGAACACTGAAGCTTTCTTT. The chain has TRBV7-2 and TRBJ1-1, with D maybe TRBD1 (6 bases). This CDR3 is built from 15 residues. Deletions cut 5 bases from V and 1 base from J, with 14 bases between. CDR1 is SGHTA and CDR2 is FQGNSA in the germline V gene.

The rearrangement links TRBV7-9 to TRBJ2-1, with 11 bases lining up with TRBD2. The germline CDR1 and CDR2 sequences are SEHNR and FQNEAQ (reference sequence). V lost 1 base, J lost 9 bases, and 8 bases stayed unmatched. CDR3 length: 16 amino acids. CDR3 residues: CASSLGLAGGPVEQFF. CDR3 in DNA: TGTGCCAGCAGCTTAGGGCTAGCGGGAGGCCCCGTTGAGCAGTTCTTC. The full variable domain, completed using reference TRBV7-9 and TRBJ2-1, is DTGVSQNPRHKITKRGQNVTFRCDPISEHNRLYWYRQTLGQGPEFLTYFQNEAQLEKSRLLSDRFSAERPKGSFSTLEIQRTEQGDSAMYLCASSLGLAGGPVEQFFGPGTRLTVL.

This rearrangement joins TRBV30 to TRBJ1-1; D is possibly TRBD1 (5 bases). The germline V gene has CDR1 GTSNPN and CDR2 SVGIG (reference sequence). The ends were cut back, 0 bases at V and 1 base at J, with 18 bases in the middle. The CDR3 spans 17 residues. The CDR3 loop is CAWSVRGVDRRNTEAFF. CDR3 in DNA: TGTGCCTGGAGTGTACGGGGGGTCGATCGTCGGAACACTGAAGCTTTCTTT.

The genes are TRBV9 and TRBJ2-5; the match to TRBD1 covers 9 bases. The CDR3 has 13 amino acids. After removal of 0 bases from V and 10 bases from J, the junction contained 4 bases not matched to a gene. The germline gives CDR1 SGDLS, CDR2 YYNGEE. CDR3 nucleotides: TGTGCCAGCAGCGTAGGAACAGGGGGCATCCAGTACTTC. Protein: CASSVGTGGIQYF.

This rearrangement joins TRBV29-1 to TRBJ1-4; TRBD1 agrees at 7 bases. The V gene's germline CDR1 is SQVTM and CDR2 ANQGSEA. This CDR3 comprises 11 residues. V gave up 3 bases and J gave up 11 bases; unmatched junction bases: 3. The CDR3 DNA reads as TGCAGCGTTGATCGGGGACAGAAACTGTTTTTT. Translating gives CSVDRGQKLFF.

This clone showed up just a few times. Here the CDR3 DNA reads TGCGCCAGCAGCCCGCAGGGACTCGGGGCAGATACGCAGTATTTT. It is translated as CASSPQGLGADTQYF. The chain couples TRBV5-1 to TRBJ2-3; maybe TRBD2 (6 bases). The V end was cut by 4 bases, the J end by 4 bases, with 16 bases between. The length of the CDR3 is 15 residues. In germline, CDR1 is SGHRS, CDR2 YFSETQ.

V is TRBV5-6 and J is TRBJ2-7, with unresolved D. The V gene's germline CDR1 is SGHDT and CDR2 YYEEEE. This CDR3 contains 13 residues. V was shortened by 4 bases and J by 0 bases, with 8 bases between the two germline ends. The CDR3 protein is CASSVDVSYEQYF. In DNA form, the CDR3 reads TGTGCCAGCAGCGTGGACGTCTCCTACGAGCAGTACTTC.

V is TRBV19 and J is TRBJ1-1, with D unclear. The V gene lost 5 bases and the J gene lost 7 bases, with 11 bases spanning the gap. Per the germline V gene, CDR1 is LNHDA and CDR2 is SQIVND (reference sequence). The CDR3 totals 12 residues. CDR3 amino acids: CASSPRQGEAFF. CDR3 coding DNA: TGTGCCAGTAGTCCTCGACAAGGTGAAGCTTTCTTT.